This T cell receptor beta chain was profiled in a study of Ad26.COV2.S vaccination and SARS-CoV-2 variants. Study results and limitations: Researchers cautioned that TCR breadth and depth analyses may have underestimated total T cell responses.

The treatment here: roughly 20 received Ad26.COV2.S at low or high dose, single or two shots; a few received placebo; per-sample allocation not given. Sampling occurred on day 63 after the first vaccine or placebo injection. Comment on this clone: What it binds is unknown.

Method: immunoSEQ multiplex PCR; TCRdb's copy keeps in-frame clones and lacks some. The sample has hundreds of thousands of clones; around 92% are singletons. CDR3 size: 14 residues. The germline CDR1 and CDR2 sequences are LGHDT and YNNKEL (reference sequence). V gave up 0 bases and J gave up 1 base, with 7 bases separating them. J is TRBJ2-7 and V is TRBV3-1 (or the pseudogene TRBV3-2); D unresolved. The material sequenced was peripheral blood, taken in a trial of Ad26.COV2.S vaccine versus placebo. This TCR was recovered from a person between 18 and 65 years old who received the Ad26.COV2.S COVID-19 vaccine or a placebo. CDR3 sequence reads: CASSQDLRSYEQYF. In nucleotides, the CDR3 is TGTGCCAGCAGCCAAGATCTCAGATCCTACGAGCAGTACTTC.